This T cell receptor (beta chain) stems from a study of post-analysis software for immune sequencing data. Study results and caveats: Patients with multiple sclerosis recorded significantly lower normalized Chao1 diversity than controls, the study found. Strong co-clustering by F measure was seen for same-batch samples. Compared with controls, patients had more of five TRBV segments, including TRBV5-6, TRBV5-1 and TRBV20-1.

Comment on this clonotype: What it recognizes is unknown.

TCR beta libraries were prepared from cDNA with unique molecular identifiers. The source material, about 0.85 to 11 million T cells, gave rise to about 520,000 cDNA molecules. Using its own MiXCR run on the PCR reads, TCRdb lists one record per CDR3 protein. This repertoire shows 400,000 to 500,000 distinct CDR3 sequences, more than 30% found once; its top ten account for about 8%. V trimming: 5 bases; J trimming: 4 bases; junction bases outside the gene matches: 5. The V gene's germline CDR1 is DFQATT and CDR2 SNEGSKA (reference sequence). This CDR3 is 14 amino acids long. This clonotype originated in a girl aged 2 to 9 with multiple sclerosis. Sequenced sample: blood. V gene TRBV20-1 combines with J gene TRBJ2-1; 10 bases agree with TRBD2. The CDR3: CSAHTSGNYNEQFF. The CDR3 region has the DNA TGCAGTGCTCATACTAGCGGGAATTACAATGAGCAGTTCTTC.